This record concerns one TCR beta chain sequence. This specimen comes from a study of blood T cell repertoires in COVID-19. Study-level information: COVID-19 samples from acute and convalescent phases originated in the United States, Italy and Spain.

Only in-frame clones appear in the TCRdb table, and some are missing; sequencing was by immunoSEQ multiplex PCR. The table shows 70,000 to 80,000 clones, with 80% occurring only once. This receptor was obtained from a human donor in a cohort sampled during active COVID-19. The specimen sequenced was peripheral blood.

CDR3 protein: CSVSGQGAAGELFF. The CDR3 bases are TGCAGCGTTTCGGGACAGGGGGCCGCCGGGGAGCTGTTTTTT. The chain uses TRBV29-1 and TRBJ2-2; TRBD1 matches at 12 bases. This CDR3 region has 14 residues. V lost 5 bases, J lost 6 bases, and 4 bases stayed unmatched. Germline V gene sequence: CDR1 SQVTM, CDR2 ANQGSEA.